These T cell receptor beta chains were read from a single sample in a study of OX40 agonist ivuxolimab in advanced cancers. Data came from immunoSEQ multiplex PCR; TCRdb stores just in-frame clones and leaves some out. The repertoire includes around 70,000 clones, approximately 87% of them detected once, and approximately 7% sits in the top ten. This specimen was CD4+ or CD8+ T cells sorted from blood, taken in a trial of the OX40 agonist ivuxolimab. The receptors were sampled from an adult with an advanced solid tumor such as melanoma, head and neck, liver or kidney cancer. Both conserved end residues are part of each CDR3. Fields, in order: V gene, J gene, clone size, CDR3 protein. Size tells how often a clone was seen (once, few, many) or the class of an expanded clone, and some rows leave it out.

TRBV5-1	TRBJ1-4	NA	CASSRGQSREKLFF
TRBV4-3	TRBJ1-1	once	CASSQDGGYTEAFF
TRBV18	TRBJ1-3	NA	CASSPPYRSSGNTIYF
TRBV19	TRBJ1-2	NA	CASSLQGARGYTF
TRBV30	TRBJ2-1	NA	CAWSRDNEQFF
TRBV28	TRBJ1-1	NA	CASSLVDQLVMNTEAFF
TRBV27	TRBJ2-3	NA	CASTPAQTADTQYF
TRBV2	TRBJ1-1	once	CASSDGQGASTEAFF
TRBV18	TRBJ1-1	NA	CASSRSQTNTEAFF
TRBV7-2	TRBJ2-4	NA	CASSRTGDTKNIQYF
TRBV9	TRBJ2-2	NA	CASSRRRGNTGELFF
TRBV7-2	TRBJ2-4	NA	CASSLPPGRIQYF
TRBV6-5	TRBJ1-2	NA	CASSRNPGYYGYTF
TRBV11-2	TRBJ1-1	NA	CASSEGARGTEAFF
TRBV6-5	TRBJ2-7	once	CATGPLLGNEQYF
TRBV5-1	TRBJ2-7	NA	CASSLDRGYEQYF
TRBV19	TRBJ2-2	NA	CASRLDRATGELFF
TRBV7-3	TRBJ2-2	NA	CASSRLAGAVGELFF
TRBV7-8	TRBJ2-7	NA	CASSSRDRGNEQYF
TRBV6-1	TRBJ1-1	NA	CASSGLGTSTEAFF
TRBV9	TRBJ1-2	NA	CASSPNTGPGGYTF
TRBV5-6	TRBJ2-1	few	CASSWATGRGNEQFF
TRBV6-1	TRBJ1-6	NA	CASSEGRPRTYNSPLHF
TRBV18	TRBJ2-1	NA	CASSPSSGVSLRNEQFF
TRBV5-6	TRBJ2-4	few	CASSSLREWAKNIQYF
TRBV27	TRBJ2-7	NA	CASSWSKVSGDDEQYF
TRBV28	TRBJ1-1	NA	CASSSADSLNTEAFF
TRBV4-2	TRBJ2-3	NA	CASSQRTTSDGTDTQYF
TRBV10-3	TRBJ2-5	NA	CAMRPGTGLGETQYF